This T cell receptor beta chain was observed in a study of beta chain features in type 1 diabetes (dated by TCRdb to the late 2010s). For the wider study: Mean age, gender distribution, total cell number and subset yield did not differ between patients and healthy donors. A total of 90 million to 140 million sorted cells were examined across all samples, and RNA yield correlated strongly with the number of cells per subset. In the study, TCRB repertoires of sorted circulating CD4+ T cell subsets from recently diagnosed type 1 diabetes patients were compared with those of matched healthy donors. Whereas all 28 donors provided naive and central memory subsets, regulatory and stem cell-like memory subsets were isolated from just 8 patients and about 8 healthy donors. Overall study results and their limits: At VDJ recombination sites, patients with type 1 diabetes made fewer insertions and deleted more nucleotides, a pattern implying thymic rearrangement abnormalities. Type 1 diabetes patients showed a moderate but significant shortening of TCRB CDR3 length in all four CD4+ subsets. Because cDNA was sequenced instead of genomic DNA, highly expressing activated cells could be over-represented, though the groups showed no difference in activation or CD3 levels. Naive, central memory and regulatory TCRB repertoires appeared to be more similar among patients than among healthy donors. PCR may preferentially amplify shorter templates, but because patient and control samples were amplified and corrected together, any resulting skew would affect both groups equally. Because the HLA sub-analyses included only small numbers of individuals, any influence of HLA type on TCRB rearrangement was left unresolved.

As concerns this clone: The antigen it binds to is not known. No base-level quality is on record; no much larger clone is a single base apart.

From each donor, a single peripheral blood sample of about 120 mL on average was drawn into heparinised tubes. A BD FACSAria II and a panel including CD45RO, CCR7, CD25, CD127, CD95 and CD27 were used to sort naive, central memory, regulatory and stem cell-like memory CD4+ T cells. Purity was above 95% for every sorted population. PBMCs were isolated right away by Lymphoprep density gradient centrifugation and were stained directly, without culture. Samples were stained and sorted in pairs, with one healthy donor and one patient per experiment, so that batch effects were minimized. Counted from cysteine to phenylalanine, this CDR3 has 13 amino acids. Only CDR3 DNA remains: 39 bases, in frame from the first base. The junction carries 8 bases between V and J, which are trimmed by 3 bases and 3 bases respectively. In the germline V gene (reference sequence), CDR1 corresponds to GTSNPN and CDR2 to SVGIG.

The entire isolated RNA was reverse transcribed using the High Capacity cDNA Reverse Transcription Kit, and thus expressed TCRB transcripts were sequenced. Naive, central memory and regulatory T cell samples underwent deep immunoSEQ sequencing, averaging approximately 3.5 million total reads per sample. After sorted cells were lysed in RLT buffer, RNA was extracted with DNase-treated RNeasy Micro or Mini kits, with the choice depending on cell number. To prevent cross-contamination, each cell subset was processed individually, whereas patient and healthy donor samples were processed jointly. The immunoSEQ multiplex PCR was used to amplify TCRB sequences from cDNA, generating 87-bp fragments that spanned the CDR3 region. The amplicons were sequenced using the Illumina HiSeq platform. As for the original processing: Synthetic template baselines were used to correct PCR bias computationally, reads within Hamming distance 2 were collapsed together, and singletons that could not be merged were discarded. Reads were aligned against IMGT so that V, D and J genes, CDR3 length and insertions or deletions at six rearrangement sites could be assigned. Within each subset, clonotype counts were normalized to sorted cell number, and only after that were true diversity and Gini coefficients computed with the tcR R package. The overlap coefficient, calculated on TCRB nucleotide sequences, was used to measure repertoire sharing. Out-of-frame TCRB sequences from naive cells were analyzed as a proxy for the pre-selection repertoire. Sourced from immuneACCESS, this table was stored by TCRdb with only in-frame sequences that have V and J called. A share of the clones is absent; for the studies checked, an unresolved V gene accounts for under half, and the remainder has no known explanation. The D gene and trimming were derived from the DNA, and the V and J assignments and clone size from that table. The sample yields fewer than 350,000 clones; roughly 21% were counted once. The ten most abundant clones make up 0.044% of the sample.

This chain is built from TRBV30 and TRBJ1-4; TRBD1 is a possible D gene, resting on 5 matching bases. The receptor was derived from a woman between 18 and 29 years old in good health. Sequencing input: naive CD4+ T cells from blood. The meaning of the sample's cell subset or site label: true naive CD4+ T cells. The sequence in DNA is TGTGCCTGGAGAGCGGGGGCTAATGAAAAACTGTTTTTT. Its translation is CAWRAGANEKLFF.